This entry lists 5 T cell receptor beta chains sequenced from one sample in a study of shared clonotypes between healthy human individuals. CD8 cells regarded as naive lacked CD45RO, were positively chosen for CCR7, and omitted terminally differentiated effector memory CD45RA+ cells. Generated by immunoSEQ multiplex PCR, the TCRdb table keeps only in-frame clones and is missing some. The sample carries around 1.9 million clones, roughly 95% recorded once. Sequenced input: naive CD8+ T cells from PBMCs. Every receptor here comes from a man younger than 35 in good health. Some clones in this sample may be carry-over from other donors' samples.

V gene TRBV28 combines with J gene TRBJ2-3, with 9 nucleotides matching TRBD1. This CDR3 is 15 amino acids long. Germline values: CDR1 MDHEN, CDR2 SYDVKM. V trimming: 6 bases; J trimming: 3 bases; junction bases outside the gene matches: 7. CDR3 amino acids: CASSPGQGRTDTQYF. The CDR3, as DNA: TGTGCCAGCAGCCCCGGACAGGGGAGGACAGATACGCAGTATTTT. The full variable domain, its missing parts supplied by reference TRBV28 and TRBJ2-3, is DVKVTQSSRYLVKRTGEKVFLECVQDMDHENMFWYRQDPGLGLRLIYFSYDVKMKEKGDIPEGYSVSREKKERFSLILESASTNQTSMYLCASSPGQGRTDTQYFGPGTRLTVL.

This clone was found once. The gene calls are TRBV19 and TRBJ1-5, with TRBD1 as a possible D gene (6 bases). The CDR3 length is 16 residues. Germline V gene sequence: CDR1 LNHDA, CDR2 SQIVND (reference sequence). Trimming left V 3 bases short and J 5 bases short, with 17 bases between. CDR3 residues: CASSIEKGTPYQPQHF. CDR3 nucleotide sequence: TGTGCCAGTAGTATCGAAAAGGGGACACCATATCAGCCCCAGCATTTT.

In the case of this clone: Additional DNA sequences in this sample encode the identical CDR3. The chain employs TRBV29-1 and TRBJ2-7; the D is unclear. Trimming stripped 2 bases from V and 1 base from J, with 6 bases between. Per the germline V gene, CDR1 is SQVTM and CDR2 is ANQGSEA. CDR3 length equals 12 residues. The CDR3 DNA is TGCAGCGTTGAATCAGAGTCCTACGAGCAGTACTTC. The encoded protein is CSVESESYEQYF.

The CDR3 loop reads CASSLANYGTAYEQYF. CDR3 in DNA: TGTGCCAGCAGTTTGGCCAACTACGGGACAGCCTACGAGCAGTACTTC. The chain links TRBV28 to TRBJ2-7, with 7 bases aligning to TRBD1. Per germline, CDR1 MDHEN and CDR2 SYDVKM. The CDR3 contains 16 residues. Trimming took 3 bases from V and 2 from J; bases not matched to a gene: 10.

This chain links TRBV25-1 with TRBJ2-7; the match to TRBD2 covers 8 bases. The CDR3 extends over 14 amino acids. Per germline, CDR1 MGHDK and CDR2 SYGVNS. V lost 3 bases, J lost 2 bases, and 3 bases stayed unmatched. The CDR3 loop is CASSEAGGAYEQYF. DNA for the CDR3: TGTGCCAGCAGTGAGGCGGGAGGAGCCTACGAGCAGTACTTC.